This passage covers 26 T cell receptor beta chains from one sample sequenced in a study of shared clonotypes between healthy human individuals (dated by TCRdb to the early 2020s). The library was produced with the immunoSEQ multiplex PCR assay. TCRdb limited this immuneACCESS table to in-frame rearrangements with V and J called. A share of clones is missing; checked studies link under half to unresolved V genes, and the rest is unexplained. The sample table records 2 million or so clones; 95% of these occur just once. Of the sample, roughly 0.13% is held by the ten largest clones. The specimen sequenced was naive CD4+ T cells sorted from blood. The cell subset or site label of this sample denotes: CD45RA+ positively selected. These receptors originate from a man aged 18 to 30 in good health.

DNA of the CDR3: TGCGCCAGCAGCTTGGAGGGACAGGCTTCCTACGAGCAGTACTTC. Translated, it gives CASSLEGQASYEQYF. The V call is TRBV5-1, the J call TRBJ2-7; 8 bases align to TRBD1. V shed 0 bases, J shed 1 base, and the junction held 3 bases outside the gene matches. The length of the CDR3 is 15 residues. CDR1 and CDR2 from the germline V gene are SGHRS and YFSETQ.

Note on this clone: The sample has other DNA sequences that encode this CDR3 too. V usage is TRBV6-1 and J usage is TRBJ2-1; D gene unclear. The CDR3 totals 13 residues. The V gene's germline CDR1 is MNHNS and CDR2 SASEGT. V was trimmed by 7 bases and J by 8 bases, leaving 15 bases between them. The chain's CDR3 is CASTPRLSDEQFF. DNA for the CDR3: TGTGCCAGCACCCCGAGGCTGAGCGATGAGCAGTTCTTC.

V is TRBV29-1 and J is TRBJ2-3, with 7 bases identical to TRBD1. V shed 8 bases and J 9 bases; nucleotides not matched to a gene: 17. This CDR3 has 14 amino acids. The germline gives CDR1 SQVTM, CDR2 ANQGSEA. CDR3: CSRARTGLRRTQYF. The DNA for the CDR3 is TGCAGCCGGGCCCGGACAGGATTGCGGAGGACGCAGTATTTT.

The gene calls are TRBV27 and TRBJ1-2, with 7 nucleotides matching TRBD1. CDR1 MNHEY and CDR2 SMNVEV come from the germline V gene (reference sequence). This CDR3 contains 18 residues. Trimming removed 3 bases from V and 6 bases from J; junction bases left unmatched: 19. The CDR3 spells CASSFRALVGGTVDGYTF. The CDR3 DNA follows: TGTGCCAGCAGTTTCAGAGCCTTGGTAGGGGGGACAGTAGATGGCTACACCTTC.

In DNA, the CDR3 is TGTGCCAGCAGCGCCCGAGGGGCAGGAACTAATGAAAAACTGTTTTTT. Translating it yields CASSARGAGTNEKLFF. The J gene is TRBJ1-4, the V gene TRBV7-6, with D perhaps TRBD1 (5 bases). Trimming took off 5 bases at V and 1 base at J, with 14 bases between the two ends. The CDR3 runs to 16 residues. Germline V CDR1 and CDR2: SGHVS, FNYEAQ. Looking up the rest from reference TRBV7-6 and TRBJ1-4 gives the full variable domain: GAGVSQSPRYKVTKRGQDVALRCDPISGHVSLYWYRQALGQGPEFLTYFNYEAQQDKSGLPNDRFSAERPEGSISTLTIQRTEQRDSAMYRCASSARGAGTNEKLFFGSGTQLSVL.

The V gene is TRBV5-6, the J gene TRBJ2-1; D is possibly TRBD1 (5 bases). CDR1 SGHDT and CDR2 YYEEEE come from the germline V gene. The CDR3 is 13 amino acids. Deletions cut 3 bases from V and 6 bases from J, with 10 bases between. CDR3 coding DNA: TGTGCCAGCAGCTCGAACAGGATCAATGAGCAGTTCTTC. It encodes CASSSNRINEQFF. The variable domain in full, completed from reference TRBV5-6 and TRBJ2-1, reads DAGVTQSPTHLIKTRGQQVTLRCSPKSGHDTVSWYQQALGQGPQFIFQYYEEEERQRGNFPDRFSGHQFPNYSSELNVNALLLGDSALYLCASSSNRINEQFFGPGTRLTVL.

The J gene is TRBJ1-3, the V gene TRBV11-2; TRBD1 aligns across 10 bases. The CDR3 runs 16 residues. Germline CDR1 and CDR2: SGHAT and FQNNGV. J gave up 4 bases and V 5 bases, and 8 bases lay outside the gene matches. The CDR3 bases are TGTGCCAGCAGCCCGGGCCGGACAGGGGGAGGAAACACCATATATTTT. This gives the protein CASSPGRTGGGNTIYF.

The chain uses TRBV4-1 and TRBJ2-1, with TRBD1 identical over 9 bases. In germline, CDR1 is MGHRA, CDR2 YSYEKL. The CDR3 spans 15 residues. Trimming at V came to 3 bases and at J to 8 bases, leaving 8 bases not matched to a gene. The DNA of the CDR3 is TGCGCCAGCAGCCAGAGCCGGGACAGGGTCCATGAGCAGTTCTTC. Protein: CASSQSRDRVHEQFF.

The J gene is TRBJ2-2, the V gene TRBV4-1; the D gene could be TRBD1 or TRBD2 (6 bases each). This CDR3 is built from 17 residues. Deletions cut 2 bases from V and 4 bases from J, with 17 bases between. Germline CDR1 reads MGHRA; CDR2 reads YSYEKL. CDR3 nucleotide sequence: TGCGCCAGCAGCCAACGGTCTGGGGGGCGTGGCACCGGGGAGCTGTTTTTT. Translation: CASSQRSGGRGTGELFF.

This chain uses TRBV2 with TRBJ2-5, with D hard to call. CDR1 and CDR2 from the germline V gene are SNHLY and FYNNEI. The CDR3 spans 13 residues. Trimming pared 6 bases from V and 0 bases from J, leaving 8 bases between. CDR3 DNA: TGTGCCAGCAGGGGAACCAACCAAGAGACCCAGTACTTC. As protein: CASRGTNQETQYF.

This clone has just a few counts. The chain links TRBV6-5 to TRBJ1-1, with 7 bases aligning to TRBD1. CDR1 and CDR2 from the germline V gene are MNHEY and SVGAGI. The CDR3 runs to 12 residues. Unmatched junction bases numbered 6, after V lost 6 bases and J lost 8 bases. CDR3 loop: CASRRGGFEAFF. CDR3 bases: TGTGCCAGCAGGCGAGGGGGCTTCGAAGCTTTCTTT.

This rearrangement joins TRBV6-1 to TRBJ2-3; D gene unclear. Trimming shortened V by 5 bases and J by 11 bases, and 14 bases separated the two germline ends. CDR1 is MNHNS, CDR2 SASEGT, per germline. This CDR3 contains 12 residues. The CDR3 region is CASSPDLWGQYF. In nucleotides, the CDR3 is TGTGCCAGCAGTCCGGATCTATGGGGGCAGTATTTT.

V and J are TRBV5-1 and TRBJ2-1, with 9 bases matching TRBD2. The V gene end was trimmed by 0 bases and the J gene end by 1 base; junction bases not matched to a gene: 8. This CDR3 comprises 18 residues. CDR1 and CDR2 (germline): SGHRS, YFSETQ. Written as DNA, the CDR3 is TGCGCCAGCAGCTTGGCCTCTAGCGGGACTAGGTCCTACAATGAGCAGTTCTTC. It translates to CASSLASSGTRSYNEQFF.

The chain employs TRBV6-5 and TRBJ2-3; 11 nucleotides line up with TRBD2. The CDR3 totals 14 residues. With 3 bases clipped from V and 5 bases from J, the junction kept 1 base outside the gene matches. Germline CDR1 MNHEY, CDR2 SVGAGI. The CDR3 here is CASSYSGRGDTQYF. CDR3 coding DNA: TGTGCCAGCAGTTATAGCGGGAGGGGAGATACGCAGTATTTT.

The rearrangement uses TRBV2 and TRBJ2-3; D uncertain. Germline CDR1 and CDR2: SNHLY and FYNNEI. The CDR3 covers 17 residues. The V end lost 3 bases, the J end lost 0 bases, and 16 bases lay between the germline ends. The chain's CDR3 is CASSEGPTHPSTDTQYF. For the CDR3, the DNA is TGTGCCAGCAGTGAGGGTCCAACCCACCCTAGCACAGATACGCAGTATTTT.

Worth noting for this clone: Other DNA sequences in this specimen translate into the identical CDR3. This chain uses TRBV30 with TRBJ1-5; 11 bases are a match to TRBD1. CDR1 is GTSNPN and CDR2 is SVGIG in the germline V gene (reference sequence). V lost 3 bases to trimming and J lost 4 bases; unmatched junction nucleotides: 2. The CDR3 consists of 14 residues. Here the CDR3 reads CAWSGTGGNQPQHF. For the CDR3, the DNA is TGTGCCTGGAGCGGGACAGGGGGAAATCAGCCCCAGCATTTT.

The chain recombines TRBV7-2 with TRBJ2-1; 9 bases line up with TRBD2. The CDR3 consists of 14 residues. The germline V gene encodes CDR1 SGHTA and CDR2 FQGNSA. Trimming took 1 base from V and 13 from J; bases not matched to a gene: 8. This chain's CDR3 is CASSLEIVAGVQFF. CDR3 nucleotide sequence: TGTGCCAGCAGCTTAGAGATAGTAGCGGGAGTACAGTTCTTC.

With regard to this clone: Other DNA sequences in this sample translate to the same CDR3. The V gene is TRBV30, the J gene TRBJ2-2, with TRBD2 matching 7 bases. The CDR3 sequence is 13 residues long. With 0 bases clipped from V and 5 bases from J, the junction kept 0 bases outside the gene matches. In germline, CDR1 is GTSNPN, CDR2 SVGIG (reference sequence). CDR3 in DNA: TGTGCCTGGAGTGTCGGGGGGACCGGGGAGCTGTTTTTT. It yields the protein CAWSVGGTGELFF.

This chain's CDR3 is CAISPLGGRGTEAFF. CDR3 bases: TGTGCCATCAGTCCTCTGGGGGGAAGGGGCACTGAAGCTTTCTTT. The rearrangement joins TRBV10-3 to TRBJ1-1, with D possibly matching TRBD1 (5 bases). This CDR3 spans 15 amino acids. The V gene's germline CDR1 is ENHRY and CDR2 SYGVKD. The V end was cut by 5 bases, the J end by 4 bases, with 17 bases between.

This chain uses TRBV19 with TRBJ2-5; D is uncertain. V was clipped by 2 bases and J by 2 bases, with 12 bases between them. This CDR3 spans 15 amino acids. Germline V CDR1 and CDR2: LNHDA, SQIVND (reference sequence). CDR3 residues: CASSIKGSQQETQYF. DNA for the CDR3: TGTGCCAGTAGTATAAAGGGCAGCCAGCAAGAGACCCAGTACTTC.

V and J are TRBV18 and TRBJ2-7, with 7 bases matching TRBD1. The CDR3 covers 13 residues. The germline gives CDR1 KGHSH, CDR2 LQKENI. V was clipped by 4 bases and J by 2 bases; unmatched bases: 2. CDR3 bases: TGTGCCAGCTCACAGGGACAGACCTACGAGCAGTACTTC. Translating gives CASSQGQTYEQYF.

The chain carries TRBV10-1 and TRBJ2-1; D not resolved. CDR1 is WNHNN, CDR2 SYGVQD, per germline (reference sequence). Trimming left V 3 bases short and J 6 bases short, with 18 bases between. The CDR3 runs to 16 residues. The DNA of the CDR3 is TGCGCCAGCAGTGATTCTAGTAAACGGGCCTCCAATGAGCAGTTCTTC. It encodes CASSDSSKRASNEQFF.

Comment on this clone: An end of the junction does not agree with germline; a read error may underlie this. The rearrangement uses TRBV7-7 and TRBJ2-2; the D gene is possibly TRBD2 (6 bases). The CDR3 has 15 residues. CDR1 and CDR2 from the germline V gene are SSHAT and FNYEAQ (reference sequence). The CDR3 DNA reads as TGTGCTAGCAGCTTAGGAGGGAGAGGGACCGGGGAGCTGTTTTTT. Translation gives CASSLGGRGTGELFF.

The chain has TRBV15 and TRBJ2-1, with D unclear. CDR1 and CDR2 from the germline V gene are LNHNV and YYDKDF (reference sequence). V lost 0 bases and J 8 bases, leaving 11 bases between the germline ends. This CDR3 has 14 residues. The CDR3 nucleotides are TGTGCCACCAGCAGAGATAGGACCGCAGATGAGCAGTTCTTC. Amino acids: CATSRDRTADEQFF.

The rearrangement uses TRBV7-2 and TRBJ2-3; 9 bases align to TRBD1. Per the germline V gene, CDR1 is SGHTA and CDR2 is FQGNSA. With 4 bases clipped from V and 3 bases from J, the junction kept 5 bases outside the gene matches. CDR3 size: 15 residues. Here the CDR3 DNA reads TGTGCCAGCAGCTCGAGGGACAGGGAGACAGATACGCAGTATTTT. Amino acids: CASSSRDRETDTQYF.

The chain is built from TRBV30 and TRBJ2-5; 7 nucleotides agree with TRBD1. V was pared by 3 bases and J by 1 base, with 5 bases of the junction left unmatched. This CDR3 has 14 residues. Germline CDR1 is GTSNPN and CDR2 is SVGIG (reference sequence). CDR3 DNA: TGTGCCTGGAGCACAGGGGCACCCCAAGAGACCCAGTACTTC. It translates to CAWSTGAPQETQYF.